This T cell receptor (beta chain) was found in a study of blood T cell repertoires in COVID-19 (dated by TCRdb to 2019 to 2021). About the study as a whole: Collaborator samples came from the United States, Italy and Spain and covered acute and convalescent phases of COVID-19. The prospective study material was composed of cDNA or gDNA derived from T cells, B-cell-depleted T cells, or PBMCs. The dataset comprised deeply sampled blood TCRbeta repertoires from subjects exposed to, actively infected with, or recovered from COVID-19. The repertoires were made available in a free public database intended to serve as a resource for research on the immune response to SARS-CoV-2. Samples came from the ongoing ImmuneRACE study (first 160 participants) plus 1,254 subjects from 6 global collaborators. A de-identified subject ID, COVID-19 status, age in years and sex were almost always included in the sample metadata. HLA class I and class II types, where available, came from metadata supplied by the sample provider rather than from assay-based typing.

In the germline V gene, CDR1 corresponds to SQVTM and CDR2 to ANQGSEA. Inclusive of the bounding cysteine and phenylalanine, the CDR3 is 12 residues long. The DNA shown is the 36-base CDR3, in frame from base 1. V loses 7 bases at its end and J loses 4 bases; junction bases beyond the gene matches: 5. Comment on this clone: Its target antigen remains unknown. No base quality values were provided; no much bigger clone lies one nucleotide off.

Collaborating institutions collected whole blood in K2EDTA tubes following their own protocols. Collaborator samples were shipped for TCRbeta analysis as frozen whole blood, isolated PBMCs, or DNA extracted from either sample type. TCRbeta CDR3 regions were amplified from genomic DNA using the immunoSEQ Assay, a bias-controlled multiplex PCR. In the source study's methods: Nucleated cell counts per sample were estimated from amplification of reference gene primers within the assay. To quantify the absolute abundance of each unique TCRbeta CDR3 rearrangement, sequence reads were collapsed and filtered. For each sample, productive Simpson clonality was calculated by taking the square root of Simpson's diversity index across productive rearrangements. The source is immuneACCESS, and TCRdb retained only in-frame sequences with V and J called. Part of the clones is not carried over; for the studies checked, unresolved V genes explain less than half of this, and the remainder is unexplained. V, J and clone size are taken as reported in that table, and D and trimming were inferred from the DNA itself. For this sample the table gives just over 650,000 clones, of which approximately 90% were detected only once. The ten largest make up 0.2% to 0.3% of the sample.

Overall results and qualifications from the work: The amount of clinical and demographic metadata varied by source and participant and was provided uncurated.

The sequence was obtained from a woman younger than 35 with acute or convalescent COVID-19. In this chain, TRBV29-1 is recombined with TRBJ1-1; 8 middle bases align to TRBD1. Input material: peripheral blood. The CDR3 is CSANRGGTEAFF. The DNA is TGCAGCGCTAACAGGGGGGGCACTGAAGCTTTCTTT. Where the CDR3 stops, the reference TRBV29-1 and TRBJ1-1 genes take over; the full variable domain is SAVISQKPSRDICQRGTSLTIQCQVDSQVTMMFWYRQQPGQSLTLIATANQGSEATYESGFVIDKFPISRPNLTFSTLTVSNMSPEDSSIYLCSANRGGTEAFFGQGTRLTVV.